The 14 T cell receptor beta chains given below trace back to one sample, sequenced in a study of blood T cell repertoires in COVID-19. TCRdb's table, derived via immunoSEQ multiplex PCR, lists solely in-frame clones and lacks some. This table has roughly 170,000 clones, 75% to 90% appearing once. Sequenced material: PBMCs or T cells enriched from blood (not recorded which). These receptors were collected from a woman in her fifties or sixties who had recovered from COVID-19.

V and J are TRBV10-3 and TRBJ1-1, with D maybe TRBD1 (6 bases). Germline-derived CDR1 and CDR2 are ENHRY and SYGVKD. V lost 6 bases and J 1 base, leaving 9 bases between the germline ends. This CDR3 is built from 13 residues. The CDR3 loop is CAISSDRNTEAFF. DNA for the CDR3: TGTGCCATCAGCTCGGACAGGAACACTGAAGCTTTCTTT.

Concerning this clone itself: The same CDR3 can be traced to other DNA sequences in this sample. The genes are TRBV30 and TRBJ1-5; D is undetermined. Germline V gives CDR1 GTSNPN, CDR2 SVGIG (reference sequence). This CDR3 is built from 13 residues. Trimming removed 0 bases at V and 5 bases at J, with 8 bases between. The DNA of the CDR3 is TGTGCCTGGAGTGTAAATCGGGATCAGCCCCAGCATTTT. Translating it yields CAWSVNRDQPQHF.

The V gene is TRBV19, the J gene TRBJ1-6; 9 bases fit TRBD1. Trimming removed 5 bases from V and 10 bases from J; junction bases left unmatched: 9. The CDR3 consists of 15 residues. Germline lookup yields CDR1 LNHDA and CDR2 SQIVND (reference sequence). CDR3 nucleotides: TGTGCCAGTAGTCCCAACAGGGGGCCTGGGTCACCCCTCCACTTT. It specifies CASSPNRGPGSPLHF.

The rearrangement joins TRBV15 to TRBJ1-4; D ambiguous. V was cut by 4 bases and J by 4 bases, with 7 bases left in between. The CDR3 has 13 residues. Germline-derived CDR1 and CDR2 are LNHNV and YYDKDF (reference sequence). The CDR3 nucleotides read TGTGCCACCAGCAATACATATAATGAAAAACTGTTTTTT. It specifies CATSNTYNEKLFF.

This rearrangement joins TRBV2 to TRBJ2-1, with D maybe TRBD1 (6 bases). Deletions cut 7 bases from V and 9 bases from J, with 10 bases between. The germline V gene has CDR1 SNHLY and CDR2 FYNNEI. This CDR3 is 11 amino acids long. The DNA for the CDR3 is TGTGCCAGCACCGAAGGGGGTGAGCAGTTCTTC. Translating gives CASTEGGEQFF. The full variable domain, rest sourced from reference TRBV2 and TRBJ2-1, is EPEVTQTPSHQVTQMGQEVILRCVPISNHLYFYWYRQILGQKVEFLVSFYNNEISEKSEIFDDQFSVERPDGSNFTLKIRSTKLEDSAMYFCASTEGGEQFFGPGTRLTVL.

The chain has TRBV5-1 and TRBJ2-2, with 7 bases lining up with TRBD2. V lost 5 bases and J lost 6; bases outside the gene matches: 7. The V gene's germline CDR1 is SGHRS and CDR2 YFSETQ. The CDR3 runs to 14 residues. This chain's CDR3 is CASRFAGVAGELFF. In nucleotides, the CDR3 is TGCGCCAGCAGGTTTGCGGGAGTGGCCGGGGAGCTGTTTTTT. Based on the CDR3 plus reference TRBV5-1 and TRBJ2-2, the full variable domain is KAGVTQTPRYLIKTRGQQVTLSCSPISGHRSVSWYQQTPGQGLQFLFEYFSETQRNKGNFPGRFSGRQFSNSRSEMNVSTLELGDSALYLCASRFAGVAGELFFGEGSRLTVL.

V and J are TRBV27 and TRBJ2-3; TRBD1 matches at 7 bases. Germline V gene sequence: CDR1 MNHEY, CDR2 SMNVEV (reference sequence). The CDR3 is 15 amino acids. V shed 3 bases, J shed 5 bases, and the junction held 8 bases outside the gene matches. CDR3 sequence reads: CASSFYTGVGDTQYF. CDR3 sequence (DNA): TGTGCCAGCAGTTTCTACACAGGGGTGGGAGATACGCAGTATTTT.

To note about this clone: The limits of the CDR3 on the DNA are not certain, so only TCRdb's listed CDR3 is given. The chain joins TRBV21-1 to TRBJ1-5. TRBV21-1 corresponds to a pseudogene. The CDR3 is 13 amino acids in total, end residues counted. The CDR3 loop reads CASSKYPCQPQHF.

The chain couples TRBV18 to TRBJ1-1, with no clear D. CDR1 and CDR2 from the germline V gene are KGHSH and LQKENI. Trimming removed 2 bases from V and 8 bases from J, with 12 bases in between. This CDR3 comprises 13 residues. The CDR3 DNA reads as TGTGCCAGCTCACCATCGGCCAGCGTAGAAGCTTTCTTT. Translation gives CASSPSASVEAFF. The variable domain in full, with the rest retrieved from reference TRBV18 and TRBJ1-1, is NAGVMQNPRHLVRRRGQEARLRCSPMKGHSHVYWYRQLPEEGLKFMVYLQKENIIDESGMPKERFSAEFPKEGPSILRIQQVVRGDSAAYFCASSPSASVEAFFGQGTRLTVV.

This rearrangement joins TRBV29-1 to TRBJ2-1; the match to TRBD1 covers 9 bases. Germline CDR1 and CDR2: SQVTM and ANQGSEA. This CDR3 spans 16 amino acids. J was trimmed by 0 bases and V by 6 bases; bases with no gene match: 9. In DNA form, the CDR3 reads TGCAGCGTCGCCGGGACAGGGCGAGACTCCTACAATGAGCAGTTCTTC. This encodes CSVAGTGRDSYNEQFF.

The CDR3 here is CASSQGRGAASTDTQYF. Here the CDR3 DNA reads TGTGCCAGCAGCCAAGGTCGGGGGGCGGCTAGCACAGATACGCAGTATTTT. The V and J genes are TRBV4-2 and TRBJ2-3; TRBD2 might be the D (7 bases). CDR1 is LGHNA and CDR2 is YNFKEQ in the germline V gene. The CDR3 runs to 17 residues. The V and J ends lost 1 base and 0 bases respectively, with 14 bases between them.

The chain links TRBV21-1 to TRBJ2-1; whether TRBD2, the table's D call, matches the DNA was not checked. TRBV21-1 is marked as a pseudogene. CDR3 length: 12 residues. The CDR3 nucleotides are TGTGCCAGGGGGGGTTTGGGCAATGAGCAGTTCTTC. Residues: CARGGLGNEQFF.

CDR3 residues: CASSQDQANRVEKLFF. As DNA, the CDR3 is TGCGCCAGCAGCCAAGATCAGGCGAACAGGGTTGAAAAACTGTTTTTT. The rearrangement joins TRBV4-3 to TRBJ1-4; D perhaps matches TRBD1 (6 bases). This CDR3 spans 16 amino acids. Trimming stripped 0 bases from V and 7 bases from J, with 15 bases between. Germline values: CDR1 LGHNA, CDR2 YSLEER.

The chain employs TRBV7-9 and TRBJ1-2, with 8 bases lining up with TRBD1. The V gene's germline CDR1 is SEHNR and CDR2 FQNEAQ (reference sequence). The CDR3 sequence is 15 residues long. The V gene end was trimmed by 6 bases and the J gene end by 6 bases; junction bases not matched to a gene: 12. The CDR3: CASRPGQGANNGYTF. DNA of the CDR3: TGTGCCAGCAGGCCCGGCCAGGGGGCAAACAATGGCTACACCTTC.